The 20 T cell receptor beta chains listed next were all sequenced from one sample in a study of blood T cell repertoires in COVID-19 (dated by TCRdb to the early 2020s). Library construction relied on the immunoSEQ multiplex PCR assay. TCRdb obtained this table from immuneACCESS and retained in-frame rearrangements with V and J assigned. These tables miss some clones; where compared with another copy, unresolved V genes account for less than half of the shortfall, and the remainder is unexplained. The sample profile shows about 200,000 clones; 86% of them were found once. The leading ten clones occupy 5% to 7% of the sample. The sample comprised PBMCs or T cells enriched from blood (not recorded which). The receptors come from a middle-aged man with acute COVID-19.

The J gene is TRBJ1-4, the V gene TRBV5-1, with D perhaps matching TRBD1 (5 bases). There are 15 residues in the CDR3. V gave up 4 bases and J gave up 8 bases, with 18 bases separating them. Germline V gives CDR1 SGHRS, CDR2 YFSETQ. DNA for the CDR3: TGCGCCAGCAGCCTCATCGACAGCACGCAGGAAAAACTGTTTTTT. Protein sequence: CASSLIDSTQEKLFF. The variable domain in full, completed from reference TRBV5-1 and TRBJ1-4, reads KAGVTQTPRYLIKTRGQQVTLSCSPISGHRSVSWYQQTPGQGLQFLFEYFSETQRNKGNFPGRFSGRQFSNSRSEMNVSTLELGDSALYLCASSLIDSTQEKLFFGSGTQLSVL.

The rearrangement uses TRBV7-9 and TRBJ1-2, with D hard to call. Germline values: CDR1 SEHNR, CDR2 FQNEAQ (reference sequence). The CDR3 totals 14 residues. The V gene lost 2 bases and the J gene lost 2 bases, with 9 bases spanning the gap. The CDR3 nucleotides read TGTGCCAGCAGCTTAACAGCTTCAAACTATGGCTACACCTTC. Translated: CASSLTASNYGYTF.

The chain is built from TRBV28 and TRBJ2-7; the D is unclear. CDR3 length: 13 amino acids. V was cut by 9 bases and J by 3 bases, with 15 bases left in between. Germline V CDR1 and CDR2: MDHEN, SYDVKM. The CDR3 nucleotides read TGTGCCAGTTATGAAGCAAAAAACTACGAGCAGTACTTC. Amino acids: CASYEAKNYEQYF.

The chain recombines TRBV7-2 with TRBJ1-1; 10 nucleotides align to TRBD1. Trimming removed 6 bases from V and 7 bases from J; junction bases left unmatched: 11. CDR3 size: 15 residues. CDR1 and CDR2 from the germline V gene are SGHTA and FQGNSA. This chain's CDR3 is CASSQWTGGVYEAFF. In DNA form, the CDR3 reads TGTGCCAGCAGTCAATGGACAGGGGGGGTCTATGAAGCTTTCTTT.

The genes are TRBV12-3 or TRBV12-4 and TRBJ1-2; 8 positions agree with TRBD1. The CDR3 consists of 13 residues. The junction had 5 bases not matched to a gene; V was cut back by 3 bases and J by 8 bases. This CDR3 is CASSFGQGDGYTF. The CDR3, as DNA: TGTGCCAGCAGTTTCGGACAGGGAGACGGCTACACCTTC.

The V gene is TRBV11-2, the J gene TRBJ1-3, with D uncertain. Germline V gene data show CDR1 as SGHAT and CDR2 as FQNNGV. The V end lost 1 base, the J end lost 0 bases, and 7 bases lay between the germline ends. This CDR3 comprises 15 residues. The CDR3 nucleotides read TGTGCCAGCAGCTTAGCGGGGAACTCTGGAAACACCATATATTTT. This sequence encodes CASSLAGNSGNTIYF. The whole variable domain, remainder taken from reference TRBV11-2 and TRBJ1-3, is EAGVAQSPRYKIIEKRQSVAFWCNPISGHATLYWYQQILGQGPKLLIQFQNNGVVDDSQLPKDRFSAERLKGVDSTLKIQPAKLEDSAVYLCASSLAGNSGNTIYFGEGSWLTVV.

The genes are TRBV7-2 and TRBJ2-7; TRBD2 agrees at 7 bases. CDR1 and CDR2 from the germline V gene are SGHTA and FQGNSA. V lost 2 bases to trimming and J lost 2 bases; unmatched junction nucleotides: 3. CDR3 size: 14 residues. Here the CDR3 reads CASSLWAGAYEQYF. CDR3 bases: TGTGCCAGCAGCTTATGGGCGGGGGCCTACGAGCAGTACTTC.

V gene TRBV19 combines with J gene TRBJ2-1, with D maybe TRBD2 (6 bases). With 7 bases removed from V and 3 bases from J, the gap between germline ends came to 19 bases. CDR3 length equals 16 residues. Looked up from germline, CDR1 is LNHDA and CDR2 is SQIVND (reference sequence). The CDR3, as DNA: TGTGCCAGTACTCCTTACGGGACTTACAACTACAATGAGCAGTTCTTC. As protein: CASTPYGTYNYNEQFF.

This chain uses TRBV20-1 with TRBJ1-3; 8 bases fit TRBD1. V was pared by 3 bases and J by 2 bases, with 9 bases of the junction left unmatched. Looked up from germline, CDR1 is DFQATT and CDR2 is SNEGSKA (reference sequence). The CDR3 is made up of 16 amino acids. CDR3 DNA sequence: TGCAGTGCTAGTACGCACCACAGGGGGACTGGAAACACCATATATTTT. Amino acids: CSASTHHRGTGNTIYF.

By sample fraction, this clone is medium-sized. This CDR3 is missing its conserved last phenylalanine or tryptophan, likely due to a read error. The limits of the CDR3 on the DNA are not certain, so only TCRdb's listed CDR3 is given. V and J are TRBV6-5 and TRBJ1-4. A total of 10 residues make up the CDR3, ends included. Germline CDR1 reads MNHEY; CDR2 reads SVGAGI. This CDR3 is CASKGLEQGI.

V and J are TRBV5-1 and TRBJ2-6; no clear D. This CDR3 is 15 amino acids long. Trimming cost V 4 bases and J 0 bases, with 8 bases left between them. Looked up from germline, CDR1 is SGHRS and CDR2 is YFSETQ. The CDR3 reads CASSQQNSGANVLTF. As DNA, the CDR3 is TGCGCCAGCAGCCAACAGAACTCTGGGGCCAACGTCCTGACTTTC.

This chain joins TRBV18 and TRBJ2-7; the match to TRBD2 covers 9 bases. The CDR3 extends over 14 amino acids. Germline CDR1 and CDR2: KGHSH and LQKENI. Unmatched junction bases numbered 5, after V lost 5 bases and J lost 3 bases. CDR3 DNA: TGTGCCAGCTCAACCGGGACTAGCCGCTACGAGCAGTACTTC. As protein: CASSTGTSRYEQYF. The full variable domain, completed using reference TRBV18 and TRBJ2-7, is NAGVMQNPRHLVRRRGQEARLRCSPMKGHSHVYWYRQLPEEGLKFMVYLQKENIIDESGMPKERFSAEFPKEGPSILRIQQVVRGDSAAYFCASSTGTSRYEQYFGPGTRLTVT.

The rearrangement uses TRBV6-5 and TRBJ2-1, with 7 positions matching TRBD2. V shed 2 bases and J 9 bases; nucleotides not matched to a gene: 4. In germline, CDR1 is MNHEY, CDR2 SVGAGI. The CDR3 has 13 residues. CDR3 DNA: TGTGCCAGCAGTTACGGACTAGAAACTGAGCAGTTCTTC. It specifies CASSYGLETEQFF.

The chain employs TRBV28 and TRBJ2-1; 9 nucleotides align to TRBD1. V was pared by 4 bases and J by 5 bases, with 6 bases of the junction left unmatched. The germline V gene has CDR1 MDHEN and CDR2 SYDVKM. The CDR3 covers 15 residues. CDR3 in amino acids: CASSSGTGTDNEQFF. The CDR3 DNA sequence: TGTGCCAGCAGTTCCGGGACAGGGACCGACAATGAGCAGTTCTTC. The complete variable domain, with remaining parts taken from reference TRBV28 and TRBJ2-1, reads DVKVTQSSRYLVKRTGEKVFLECVQDMDHENMFWYRQDPGLGLRLIYFSYDVKMKEKGDIPEGYSVSREKKERFSLILESASTNQTSMYLCASSSGTGTDNEQFFGPGTRLTVL.

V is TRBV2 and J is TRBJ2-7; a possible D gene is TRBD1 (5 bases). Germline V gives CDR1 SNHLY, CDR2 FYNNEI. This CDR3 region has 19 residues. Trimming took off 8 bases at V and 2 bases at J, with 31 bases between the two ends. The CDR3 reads CASHPVGQGPPQDTYEQYF. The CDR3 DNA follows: TGTGCCAGCCACCCGGTCGGTCAGGGTCCACCCCAAGATACCTACGAGCAGTACTTC. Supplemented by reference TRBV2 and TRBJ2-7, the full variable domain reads EPEVTQTPSHQVTQMGQEVILRCVPISNHLYFYWYRQILGQKVEFLVSFYNNEISEKSEIFDDQFSVERPDGSNFTLKIRSTKLEDSAMYFCASHPVGQGPPQDTYEQYFGPGTRLTVT.

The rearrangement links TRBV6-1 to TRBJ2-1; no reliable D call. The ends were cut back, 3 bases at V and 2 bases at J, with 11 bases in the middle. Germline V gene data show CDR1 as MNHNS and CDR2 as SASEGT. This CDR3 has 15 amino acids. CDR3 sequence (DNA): TGTGCCAGCAGTGAGGCCCCGAAAGCCTACAATGAGCAGTTCTTC. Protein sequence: CASSEAPKAYNEQFF.

The CDR3 bases are TGTGCCAGCAGTCAGGAAACAGCGGGGGAGACCCAGTACTTC. This encodes CASSQETAGETQYF. The chain joins TRBV6-5 to TRBJ2-5, with 7 bases matching TRBD2. The V gene's germline CDR1 is MNHEY and CDR2 SVGAGI. The CDR3 is 14 amino acids. The V gene end was trimmed by 5 bases and the J gene end by 5 bases; junction bases not matched to a gene: 8.

Here the CDR3 reads CASSDWLGTLASHEQYF. The CDR3, as DNA: TGTGCCAGCAGTGATTGGCTTGGGACATTAGCGAGCCACGAGCAGTACTTC. V and J are TRBV6-1 and TRBJ2-7; a possible D gene is TRBD1 (6 bases). The CDR3 loop spans 17 amino acids. The V end was cut by 3 bases, the J end by 5 bases, with 23 bases between. The germline gives CDR1 MNHNS, CDR2 SASEGT.

This chain's CDR3 is CASSLGAQVARNYGYTF. The CDR3, as DNA: TGTGCCAGCAGTCTTGGGGCCCAAGTCGCTCGGAACTATGGCTACACCTTC. The V gene is TRBV27, the J gene TRBJ1-2; D perhaps matches TRBD1 (5 bases). Germline V gene sequence: CDR1 MNHEY, CDR2 SMNVEV (reference sequence). The V end lost 5 bases, the J end lost 2 bases, and 21 bases lay between the germline ends. CDR3 length: 17 residues.

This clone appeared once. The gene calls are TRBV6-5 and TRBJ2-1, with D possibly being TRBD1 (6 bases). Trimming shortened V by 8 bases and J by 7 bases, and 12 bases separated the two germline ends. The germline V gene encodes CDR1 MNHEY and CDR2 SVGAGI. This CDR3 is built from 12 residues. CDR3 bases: TGTGCCAGCGCCAGGGGTGCAAATGAGCAGTTCTTC. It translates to CASARGANEQFF.